These T cell receptor beta chains were read from a single sample in a study of T cell responses to AZD1222 COVID-19 vaccine. The repertoire was sequenced with immunoSEQ multiplex PCR; TCRdb's copy has only in-frame clones and lacks some. The table lists roughly 150,000 clones, 88% of them singletons. Specimen: peripheral blood, collected after recovery from COVID-19. The receptors derive from an adult who had recovered from COVID-19. Both conserved end residues are part of each CDR3. The D gene is left open where the match is weak. Part of the rows lack a size; the others show once, few, many or a class for expanded clones.

d_gene	v_gene	abundance	j_gene	CDR3nt	CDR3aa
-	TRBV7-9	-	TRBJ1-4	TGTGCCAGCAGCCCGGGCCGAGTTGAAAAACTGTTTTTT	CASSPGRVEKLFF
-	TRBV12-3/TRBV12-4	-	TRBJ1-1	TGTGCCAGCAAGAAAGGATCGTCCACTGAAGCTTTCTTT	CASKKGSSTEAFF
-	TRBV6-5	-	TRBJ1-6	TGTGCCAGCAGGGATGGAAACGCCGCCCTCCACTTT	CASRDGNAALHF
-	TRBV28	-	TRBJ1-2	TGTGCCAGCAGTTTATTGAGCCCCTATGGCTACACCTTC	CASSLLSPYGYTF
-	TRBV20-1	-	TRBJ1-5	TGCAGTGCTAGTCCGCCGGGCCGGAACAATCAGCCCCAGCATTTT	CSASPPGRNNQPQHF
TRBD2	TRBV29-1	-	TRBJ2-3	TGCAGCGTTGAACCATCCCTAGCGGGCACAGATACGCAGTATTTT	CSVEPSLAGTDTQYF
-	TRBV24-1	-	TRBJ1-2	TGTGCCACCAGTGATGGGAGAGGATTTAACTATGGCTACACCTTC	CATSDGRGFNYGYTF
TRBD2	TRBV7-2	-	TRBJ2-1	TGTGCCAGCAGCTTAGTATCGGGACTAGCTCACAATGAGCAGTTCTTC	CASSLVSGLAHNEQFF
-	TRBV5-1	-	TRBJ2-3	TGCGCCAGCAGCTTGGGAGTCCAGGGCCCCCGTAAGGATACGCAGTATTTT	CASSLGVQGPRKDTQYF
TRBD1	TRBV20-1	once	TRBJ1-1	TGCAGTGCTAGTAGCCCCTGGCAGGGGGCTCGTGAAGCTTTCTTT	CSASSPWQGAREAFF
-	TRBV14	-	TRBJ1-2	TGTGCCAGCAGCCCTCCGGGCAGGACCCTCTATGGCTACACCTTC	CASSPPGRTLYGYTF
-	TRBV6-5	-	TRBJ1-4	TGTGCCAGCAAGATTAGACAAGGAGATAATGAAAAACTGTTTTTT	CASKIRQGDNEKLFF
-	TRBV3-1/TRBV3-2	-	TRBJ2-2	TGTGCCAGCAGCCAAGACCCGGGTCCCCGGAACGGGGAGCTGTTTTTT	CASSQDPGPRNGELFF
TRBD1	TRBV5-4	-	TRBJ2-5	TGTGCCAGCAGCCCAAGCAGGGGGTGGGGGGAGACCCAGTACTTC	CASSPSRGWGETQYF
-	TRBV28	-	TRBJ2-1	TGTGCCAGCAGTTTATTAGGGGTTGCCTACAATGAGCAGTTCTTC	CASSLLGVAYNEQFF
TRBD1	TRBV11-2	-	TRBJ1-1	TGTGCCAGCAGCTTAACCCGGGACAGAGAAGCTTTCTTT	CASSLTRDREAFF
-	TRBV6-4	-	TRBJ2-5	TGTGCCAGCAGTGACCCGTGGGGTCTTAGAGGCGAGACCCAGTACTTC	CASSDPWGLRGETQYF
-	TRBV4-3	-	TRBJ2-3	TGCGCCAGCAGCATCTCCGCGGCGGGCCAAGCCACAGATACGCAGTATTTT	CASSISAAGQATDTQYF
-	TRBV5-8	-	TRBJ1-2	TGTGCCAGCAAGCTCAGCGGAAACTATGGCTACACCTTC	CASKLSGNYGYTF
-	TRBV2	-	TRBJ1-5	TGTGCCAGCAGTGAAGGGGGAGGCAATCAGCCCCAGCATTTT	CASSEGGGNQPQHF
TRBD1	TRBV25-1	-	TRBJ1-1	TGTGCCAGCAGTGAATTGGGGACAGGGATTACGGACACTGAAGCTTTCTTT	CASSELGTGITDTEAFF
-	TRBV7-2	-	TRBJ2-7	TGTGCCAGCAGCTTATACGAGGGAGGCTACGAGCAGTACTTC	CASSLYEGGYEQYF
-	TRBV29-1	-	TRBJ1-3	TGCAGCGCTTGGACAGCCTCTGGAAACACCATATATTTT	CSAWTASGNTIYF
TRBD2	TRBV29-1	-	TRBJ2-3	TGCAGCGCCGGGACCTTAGCGGGGGGGACCGATACGCAGTATTTT	CSAGTLAGGTDTQYF
TRBD1	TRBV4-2	-	TRBJ2-7	TGTGCCAGCAGCCAAGTAGACAGGGGAAAGGACGAGCAGTACTTC	CASSQVDRGKDEQYF
TRBD2	TRBV7-3	few	TRBJ2-7	TGTGCCAGCAGCTTAACAGGAAGCGGGGGCTACTACGAGCAGTACTTC	CASSLTGSGGYYEQYF
TRBD2	TRBV6-6	once	TRBJ2-7	TGTGCCAGCAGTCGGGCTAGCGGGCGCCTTAAGAGCTCCTACGAGCAGTACTTC	CASSRASGRLKSSYEQYF
-	TRBV7-2	-	TRBJ2-4	TGTGCCAGCAGCGCAGGCGGCGGGCTAGGAAACATTCAGTACTTC	CASSAGGGLGNIQYF
-	TRBV15	-	TRBJ2-7	TGTGCCACCAGCAGAGGGGACATCGACTACGAGCAGTACTTC	CATSRGDIDYEQYF
-	TRBV5-1	-	TRBJ2-2	TGCGCCAGCAGCCCAGACACCGGGGAGCTGTTTTTT	CASSPDTGELFF
-	TRBV19	once	TRBJ2-7	TGTGCCAGTAGCTCGACAGGACTCTCCTACGAGCAGTACTTC	CASSSTGLSYEQYF
TRBD1	TRBV28	-	TRBJ1-6	TGTGCCAGCAGTTTACCGACAGGGATTAATTCACCCCTCCACTTT	CASSLPTGINSPLHF
-	TRBV7-2	-	TRBJ1-1	TGTGCCAGCAGCCCCCGCCGGGGGAACACTGAAGCTTTCTTT	CASSPRRGNTEAFF
-	TRBV5-4	-	TRBJ1-1	TGTGCCAGCAGCCGCGGGGGGAACACTGAAGCTTTCTTT	CASSRGGNTEAFF
-	TRBV5-1	-	TRBJ2-7	TGCGCCAGCAGCTTGGGAGGCGTCTACGAGCAGTACTTC	CASSLGGVYEQYF
TRBD1	TRBV5-6	-	TRBJ2-5	TGTGCCAGCAGCATAAACAGGGGGCTCGGCCAAGAGACCCAGTACTTC	CASSINRGLGQETQYF
TRBD2	TRBV5-1	few	TRBJ2-7	TGCGCCAGCAGGTCACTAGCGGTCTCCTACGAGCAGTACTTC	CASRSLAVSYEQYF
-	TRBV5-1	once	TRBJ1-4	TGCGCCAGCAGCCCGGGCTCAGGGGTGGCTAATGAAAAACTGTTTTTT	CASSPGSGVANEKLFF
TRBD2	TRBV25-1	-	TRBJ2-5	TGTGCCAGCAGTGAATTGGGAGGGAAGCAAGAGACCCAGTACTTC	CASSELGGKQETQYF
TRBD1	TRBV11-3	-	TRBJ1-1	TGTGCCAGCAGCAAGGGACAGGGGACCTTCACTGAAGCTTTCTTT	CASSKGQGTFTEAFF
TRBD2	TRBV14	once	TRBJ2-7	TGTGCCAGCAGCCGCGGGGGGGGTCTCAACGAGCAGTACTTC	CASSRGGGLNEQYF
-	TRBV5-6	few	TRBJ1-5	TGTGCCAGCAGCCCTAACCAGGGTAGGGGCAATCAGCCCCAGCATTTT	CASSPNQGRGNQPQHF
-	TRBV18	-	TRBJ2-5	TGTGCCAGCTCACCGTGGCAGGGTCAAGAGACCCAGTACTTC	CASSPWQGQETQYF
-	TRBV10-3	-	TRBJ1-1	TGTGCCATCAGTTCCAAAGACGGAGTGAACACTGAAGCTTTCTTT	CAISSKDGVNTEAFF
TRBD2	TRBV5-4	-	TRBJ2-3	TGTGCCAGCGGAGCGACTAGCCAAGATACGCAGTATTTT	CASGATSQDTQYF
-	TRBV4-2	-	TRBJ2-1	TGTGCCAGCAGCCCCCTGGGAGGAGGGCAAGTCAATGAGCAGTTCTTC	CASSPLGGGQVNEQFF
-	TRBV19	-	TRBJ1-1	TGTGCCAGTAGACCGACGAGGAACACTGAAGCTTTCTTT	CASRPTRNTEAFF
-	TRBV28	-	TRBJ1-4	TGTGCCAGCAGTTTATCCCAGGCACGGGGGGAAAAACTGTTTTTT	CASSLSQARGEKLFF